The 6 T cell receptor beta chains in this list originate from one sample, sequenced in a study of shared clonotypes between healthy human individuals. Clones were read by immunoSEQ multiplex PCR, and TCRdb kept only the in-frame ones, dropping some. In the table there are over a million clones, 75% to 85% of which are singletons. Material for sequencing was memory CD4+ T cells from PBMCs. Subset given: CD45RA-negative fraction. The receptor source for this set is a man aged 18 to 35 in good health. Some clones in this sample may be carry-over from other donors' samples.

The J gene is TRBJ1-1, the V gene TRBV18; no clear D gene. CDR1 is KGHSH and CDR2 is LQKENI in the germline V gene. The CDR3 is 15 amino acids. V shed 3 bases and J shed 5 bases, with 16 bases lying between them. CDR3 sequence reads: CASSPPSAVGTEAFF. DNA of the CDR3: TGTGCCAGCTCACCCCCCTCGGCAGTAGGAACTGAAGCTTTCTTT.

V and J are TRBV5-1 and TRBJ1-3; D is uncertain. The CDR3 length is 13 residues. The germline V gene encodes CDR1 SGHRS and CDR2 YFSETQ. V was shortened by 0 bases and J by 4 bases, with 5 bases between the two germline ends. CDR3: CASSLAEGNTIYF. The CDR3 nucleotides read TGCGCCAGCAGCTTGGCCGAGGGAAACACCATATATTTT. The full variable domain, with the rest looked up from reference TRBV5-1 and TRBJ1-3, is KAGVTQTPRYLIKTRGQQVTLSCSPISGHRSVSWYQQTPGQGLQFLFEYFSETQRNKGNFPGRFSGRQFSNSRSEMNVSTLELGDSALYLCASSLAEGNTIYFGEGSWLTVV.

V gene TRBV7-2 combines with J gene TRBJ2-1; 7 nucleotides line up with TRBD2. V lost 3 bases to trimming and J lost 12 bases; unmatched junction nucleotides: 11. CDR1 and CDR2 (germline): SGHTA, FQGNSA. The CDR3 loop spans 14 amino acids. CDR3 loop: CASSLTSFSMRQFF. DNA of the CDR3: TGTGCCAGCAGCTTGACTAGCTTCTCCATGAGGCAGTTCTTC.

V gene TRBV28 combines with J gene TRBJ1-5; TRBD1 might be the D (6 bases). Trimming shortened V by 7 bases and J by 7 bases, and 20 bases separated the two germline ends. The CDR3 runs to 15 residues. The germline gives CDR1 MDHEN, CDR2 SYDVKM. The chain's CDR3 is CASTTGGYRKQPQHF. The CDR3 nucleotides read TGTGCCAGCACAACGGGGGGCTATCGTAAGCAGCCCCAGCATTTT.

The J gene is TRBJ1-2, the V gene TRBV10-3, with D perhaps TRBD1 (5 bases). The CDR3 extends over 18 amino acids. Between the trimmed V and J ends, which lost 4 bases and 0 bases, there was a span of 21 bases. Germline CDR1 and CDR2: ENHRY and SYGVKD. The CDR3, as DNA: TGTGCCATCAGTGTTGACAAGTCTTACTCGGGGGCTAACTATGGCTACACCTTC. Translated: CAISVDKSYSGANYGYTF.

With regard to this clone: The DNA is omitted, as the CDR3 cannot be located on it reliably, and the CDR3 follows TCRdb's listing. The CDR3 protein is CASSVGVGSVFF. The chain joins TRBV9 to TRBJ1-1. Ends included, the CDR3 has 12 residues. Germline CDR1 reads SGDLS; CDR2 reads YYNGEE.